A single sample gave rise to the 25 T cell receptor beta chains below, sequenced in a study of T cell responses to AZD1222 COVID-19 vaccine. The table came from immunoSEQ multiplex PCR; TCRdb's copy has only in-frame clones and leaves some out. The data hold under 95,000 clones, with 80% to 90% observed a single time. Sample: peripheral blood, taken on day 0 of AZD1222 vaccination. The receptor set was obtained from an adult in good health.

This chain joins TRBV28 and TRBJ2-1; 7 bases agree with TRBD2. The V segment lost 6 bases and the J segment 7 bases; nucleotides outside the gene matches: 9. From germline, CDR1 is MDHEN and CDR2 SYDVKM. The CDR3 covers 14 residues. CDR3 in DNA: TGTGCCAGCAGGGCCCTGCCGGGAGGAAATGAGCAGTTCTTC. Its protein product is CASRALPGGNEQFF.

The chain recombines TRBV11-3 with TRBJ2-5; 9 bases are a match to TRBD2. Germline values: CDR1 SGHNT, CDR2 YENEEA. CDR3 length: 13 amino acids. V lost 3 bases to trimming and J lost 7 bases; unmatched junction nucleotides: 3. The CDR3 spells CASSFLSGGTQYF. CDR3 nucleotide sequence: TGTGCCAGCAGCTTTCTTAGCGGGGGGACCCAGTACTTC.

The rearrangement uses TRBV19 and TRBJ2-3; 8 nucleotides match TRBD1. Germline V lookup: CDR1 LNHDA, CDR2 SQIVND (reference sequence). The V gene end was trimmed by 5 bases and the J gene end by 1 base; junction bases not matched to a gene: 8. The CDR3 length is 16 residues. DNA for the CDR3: TGTGCCAGTAGTGTCGGGACAGGTGGAGGCACAGATACGCAGTATTTT. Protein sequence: CASSVGTGGGTDTQYF.

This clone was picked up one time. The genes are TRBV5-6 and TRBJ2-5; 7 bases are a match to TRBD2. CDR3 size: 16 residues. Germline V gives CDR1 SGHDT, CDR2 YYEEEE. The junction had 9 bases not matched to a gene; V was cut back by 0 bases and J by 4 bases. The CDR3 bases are TGTGCCAGCAGCTTGGCCGGCGGGGGATGGGGAGAGACCCAGTACTTC. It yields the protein CASSLAGGGWGETQYF.

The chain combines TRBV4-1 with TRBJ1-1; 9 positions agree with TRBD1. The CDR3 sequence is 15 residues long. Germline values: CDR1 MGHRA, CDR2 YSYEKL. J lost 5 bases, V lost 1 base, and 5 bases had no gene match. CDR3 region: CASSQAYRGRTEAFF. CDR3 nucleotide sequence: TGCGCCAGCAGCCAAGCCTACAGGGGGCGGACTGAAGCTTTCTTT.

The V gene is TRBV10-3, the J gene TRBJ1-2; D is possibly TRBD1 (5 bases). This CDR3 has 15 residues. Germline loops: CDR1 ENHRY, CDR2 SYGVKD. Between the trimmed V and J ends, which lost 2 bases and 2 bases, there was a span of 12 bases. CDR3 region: CAISEPGRINYGYTF. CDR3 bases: TGTGCCATCAGTGAGCCGGGACGGATAAACTATGGCTACACCTTC.

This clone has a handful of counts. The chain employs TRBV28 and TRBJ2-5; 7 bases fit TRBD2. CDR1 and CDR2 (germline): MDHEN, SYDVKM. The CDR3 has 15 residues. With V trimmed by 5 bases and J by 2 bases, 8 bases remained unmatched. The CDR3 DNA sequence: TGTGCCAGCAGTCCCGGGAGGACCTTTCAAGAGACCCAGTACTTC. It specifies CASSPGRTFQETQYF.

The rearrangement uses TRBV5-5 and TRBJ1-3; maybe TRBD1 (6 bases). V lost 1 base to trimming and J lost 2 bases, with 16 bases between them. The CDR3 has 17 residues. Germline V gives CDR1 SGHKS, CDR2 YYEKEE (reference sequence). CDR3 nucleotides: TGTGCCAGCAGCTTGCAAACAGGGATGGGGGCTGGAAACACCATATATTTT. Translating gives CASSLQTGMGAGNTIYF.

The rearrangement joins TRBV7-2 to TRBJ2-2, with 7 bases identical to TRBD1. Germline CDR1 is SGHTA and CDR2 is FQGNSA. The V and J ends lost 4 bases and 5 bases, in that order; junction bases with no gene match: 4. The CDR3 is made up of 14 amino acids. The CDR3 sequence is CASSYYRGTGELFF. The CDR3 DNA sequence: TGTGCCAGCAGCTACTACAGGGGTACCGGGGAGCTGTTTTTT. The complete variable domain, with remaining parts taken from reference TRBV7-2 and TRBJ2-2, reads GAGVSQSPSNKVTEKGKDVELRCDPISGHTALYWYRQSLGQGLEFLIYFQGNSAPDKSGLPSDRFSAERTGGSVSTLTIQRTQQEDSAVYLCASSYYRGTGELFFGEGSRLTVL.

The DNA for the CDR3 is TGTGCCACCCAGGGAGACTATGGCTACACCTTC. It codes for CATQGDYGYTF. This chain links TRBV28 with TRBJ1-2, with a possible D match to TRBD1 (5 bases). CDR3 size: 11 residues. Per the germline V gene, CDR1 is MDHEN and CDR2 is SYDVKM. Trimming shortened V by 10 bases and J by 3 bases, and 9 bases separated the two germline ends.

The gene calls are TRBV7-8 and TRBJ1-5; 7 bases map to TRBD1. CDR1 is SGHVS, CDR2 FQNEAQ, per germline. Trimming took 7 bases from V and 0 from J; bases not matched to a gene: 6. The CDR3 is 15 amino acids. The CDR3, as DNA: TGTGCCAGCAACCTGGACAGGCTTAGCAATCAGCCCCAGCATTTT. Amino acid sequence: CASNLDRLSNQPQHF. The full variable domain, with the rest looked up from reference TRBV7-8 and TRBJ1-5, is GAGVSQSPRYKVAKRGQDVALRCDPISGHVSLFWYQQALGQGPEFLTYFQNEAQLDKSGLPSDRFFAERPEGSVSTLKIQRTQQEDSAVYLCASNLDRLSNQPQHFGDGTRLSIL.

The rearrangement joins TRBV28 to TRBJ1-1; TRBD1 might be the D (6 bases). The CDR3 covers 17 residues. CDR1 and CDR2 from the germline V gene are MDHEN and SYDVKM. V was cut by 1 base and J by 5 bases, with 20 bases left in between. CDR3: CASSLSGDTNWGTEAFF. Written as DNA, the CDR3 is TGTGCCAGCAGTTTATCGGGGGACACTAACTGGGGGACTGAAGCTTTCTTT.

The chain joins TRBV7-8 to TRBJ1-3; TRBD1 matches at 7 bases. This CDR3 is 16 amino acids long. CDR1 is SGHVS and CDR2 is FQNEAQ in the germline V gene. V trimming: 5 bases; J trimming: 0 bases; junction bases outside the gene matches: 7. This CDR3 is CASSVGGQASGNTIYF. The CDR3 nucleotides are TGTGCCAGCAGCGTCGGTGGACAGGCCTCTGGAAACACCATATATTTT.

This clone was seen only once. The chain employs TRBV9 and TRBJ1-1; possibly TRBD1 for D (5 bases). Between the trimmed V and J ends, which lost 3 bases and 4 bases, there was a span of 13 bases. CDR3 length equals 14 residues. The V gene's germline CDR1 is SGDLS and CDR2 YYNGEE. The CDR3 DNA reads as TGTGCCAGCAGCGCCCCCGGGGGGGTCACTGAAGCTTTCTTT. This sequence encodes CASSAPGGVTEAFF.

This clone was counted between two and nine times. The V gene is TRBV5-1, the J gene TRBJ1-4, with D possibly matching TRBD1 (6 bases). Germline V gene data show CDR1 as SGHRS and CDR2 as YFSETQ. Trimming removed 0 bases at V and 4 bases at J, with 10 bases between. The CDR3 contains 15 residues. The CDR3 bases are TGCGCCAGCAGCTTGGGGACAGCTAGTAATGAAAAACTGTTTTTT. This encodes CASSLGTASNEKLFF.

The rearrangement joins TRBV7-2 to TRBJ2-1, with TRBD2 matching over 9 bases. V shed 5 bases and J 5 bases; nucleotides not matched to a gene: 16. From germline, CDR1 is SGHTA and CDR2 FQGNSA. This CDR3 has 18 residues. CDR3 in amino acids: CASSLYPSSGVRHNEQFF. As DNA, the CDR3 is TGTGCCAGCAGCCTCTACCCGTCTAGCGGGGTGAGGCACAATGAGCAGTTCTTC.

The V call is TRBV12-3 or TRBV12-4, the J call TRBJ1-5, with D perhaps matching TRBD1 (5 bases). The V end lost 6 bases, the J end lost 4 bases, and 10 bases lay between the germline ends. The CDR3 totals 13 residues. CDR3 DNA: TGTGCCAGCAGCCTGACAGAAAATCAGCCCCAGCATTTT. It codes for CASSLTENQPQHF.

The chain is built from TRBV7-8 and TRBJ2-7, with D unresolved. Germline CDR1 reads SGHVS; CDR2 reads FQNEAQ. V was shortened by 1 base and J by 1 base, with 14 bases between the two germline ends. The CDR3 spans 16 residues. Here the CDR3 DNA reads TGTGCCAGCAGCTTAGTAATAGGCGGCGGATCCTACGAGCAGTACTTC. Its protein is CASSLVIGGGSYEQYF.

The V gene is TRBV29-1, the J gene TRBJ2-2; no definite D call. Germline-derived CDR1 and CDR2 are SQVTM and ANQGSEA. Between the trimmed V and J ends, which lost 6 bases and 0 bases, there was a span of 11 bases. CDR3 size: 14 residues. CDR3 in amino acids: CSVKGPTNTGELFF. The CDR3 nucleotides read TGCAGCGTCAAAGGGCCGACGAACACCGGGGAGCTGTTTTTT.

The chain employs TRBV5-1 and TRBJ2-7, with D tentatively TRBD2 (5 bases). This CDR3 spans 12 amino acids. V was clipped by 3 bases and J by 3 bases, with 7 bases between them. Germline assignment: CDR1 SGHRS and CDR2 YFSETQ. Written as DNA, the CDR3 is TGCGCCAGCAGCTCCGGAGGCTACGAGCAGTACTTC. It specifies CASSSGGYEQYF.

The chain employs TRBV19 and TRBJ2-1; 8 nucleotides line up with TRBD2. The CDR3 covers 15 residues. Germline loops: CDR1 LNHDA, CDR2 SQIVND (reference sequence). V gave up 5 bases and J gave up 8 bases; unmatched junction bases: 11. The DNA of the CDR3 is TGTGCCAGTAGTTGGGGAGCGGGAGAGTTGGATGAGCAGTTCTTC. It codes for CASSWGAGELDEQFF.

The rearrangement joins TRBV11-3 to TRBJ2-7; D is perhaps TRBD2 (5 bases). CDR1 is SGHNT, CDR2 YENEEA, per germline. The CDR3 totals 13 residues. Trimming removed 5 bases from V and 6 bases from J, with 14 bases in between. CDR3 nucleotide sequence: TGTGCCAGCAGCCTGAGGGAGTCCCGCGAGCAGTACTTC. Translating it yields CASSLRESREQYF.

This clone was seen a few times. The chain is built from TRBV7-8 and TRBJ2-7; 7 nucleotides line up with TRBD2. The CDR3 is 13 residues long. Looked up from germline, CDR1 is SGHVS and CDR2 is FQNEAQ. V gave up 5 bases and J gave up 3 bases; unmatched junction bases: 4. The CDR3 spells CASSGTILYEQYF. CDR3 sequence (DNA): TGTGCCAGCAGCGGGACTATCCTCTACGAGCAGTACTTC.

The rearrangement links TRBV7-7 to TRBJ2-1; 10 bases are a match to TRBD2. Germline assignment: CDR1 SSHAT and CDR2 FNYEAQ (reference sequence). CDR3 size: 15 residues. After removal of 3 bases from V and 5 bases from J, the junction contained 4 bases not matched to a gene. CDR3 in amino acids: CASSFSLAGDNEQFF. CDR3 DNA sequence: TGTGCCAGCAGCTTTTCCCTAGCGGGAGACAATGAGCAGTTCTTC.

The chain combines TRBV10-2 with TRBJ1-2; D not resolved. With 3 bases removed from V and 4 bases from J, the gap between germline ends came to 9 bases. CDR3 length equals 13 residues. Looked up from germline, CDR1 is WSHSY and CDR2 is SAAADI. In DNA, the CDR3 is TGCGCCAGCAGTGAATCAGGACGCTATGGCTACACCTTC. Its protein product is CASSESGRYGYTF.